The T cell receptor (beta chain) described here comes from a study of T cells in Graves' hyperthyroidism and ophthalmopathy. TCR beta CDR3 regions were amplified from RNA transcripts. First-round RT-PCR targeting the TCR CDR3 was performed with the HTBI primer set. TCRdb passed the multiplex PCR reads through MiXCR, listing each CDR3 protein once. The table shows fewer than 550,000 distinct CDR3 sequences, with about a sixth occurring only once. General study findings and limits: Ophthalmopathy, as predicted by the model, came a median around 6.7 months after the prediction.

This clonotype was picked up a small number of times. Its antigen remains unknown. Orbital computed tomography and thyroid ultrasound, together with serum TRAb and thyroxine and clinical symptoms, were used for diagnoses. The CDR3 runs 14 residues. The V and J ends lost 2 bases and 8 bases respectively, with 13 bases between them. From germline, CDR1 is SEHNR and CDR2 FQNEAQ (reference sequence). This clonotype originated in a woman aged 18-30 years with Graves' hyperthyroidism. The chain has TRBV7-9 and TRBJ2-4; weak D call: TRBD1 (5 bases). Sequences were obtained from blood. For the CDR3, the DNA is TGTGCCAGCAGCTTAAGGGGATTTCGGGACATTCAGTACTTC. It is translated as CASSLRGFRDIQYF.